These 6 T cell receptor beta chains were sequenced from one sample in a study of cytomegalovirus exposure and HLA in healthy donors. Primers for the PCR totalled 60 Vbeta and 13 Jbeta. Only in-frame clones appear in the TCRdb table, and some are missing; sequencing was by immunoSEQ multiplex PCR. The sample lists roughly 180,000 clones; around four fifths were seen once. Sequenced material: PBMCs. The receptors stem from a girl aged 5 to 17 in good health and CMV-seropositive.

The rearrangement joins TRBV11-1 to TRBJ2-7; 11 bases are a match to TRBD1. The CDR3 is made up of 15 amino acids. With V trimmed by 4 bases and J by 1 base, 3 bases remained unmatched. Per germline, CDR1 SGHAT and CDR2 FQDESV (reference sequence). Written as DNA, the CDR3 is TGTGCCAGCAGCTGGACAGGGGGCCGGTCCTACGAGCAGTACTTC. It codes for CASSWTGGRSYEQYF.

Notes on this clone: The junction and the germline gene differ at one end; a read error may be behind it. The rearrangement uses TRBV2 and TRBJ1-6; 7 bases align to TRBD1. This CDR3 spans 15 amino acids. Germline V gene data show CDR1 as SNHLY and CDR2 as FYNNEI. The CDR3 spells CVSSLTGDDNSPLHF. The CDR3 DNA follows: TGTGTCAGCAGTCTTACAGGGGACGATAATTCACCCCTCCACTTT.

The chain couples TRBV7-8 to TRBJ1-5; TRBD1 matches 8 bases. Germline CDR1 SGHVS, CDR2 FQNEAQ. V lost 1 base, J lost 6 bases, and 5 bases stayed unmatched. The CDR3 contains 15 residues. CDR3 bases: TGTGCCAGCAGCTTAGGGACAGGGAAGGGTCAGCCCCAGCATTTT. This encodes CASSLGTGKGQPQHF.

This chain links TRBV27 with TRBJ2-1; D might be TRBD2 (6 bases). Germline assignment: CDR1 MNHEY and CDR2 SMNVEV (reference sequence). This CDR3 has 12 amino acids. Trimming removed 5 bases from V and 8 bases from J, with 10 bases in between. CDR3 sequence (DNA): TGTGCCAGCAGTCTTTGGGGGGATGAGCAGTTCTTC. Protein product: CASSLWGDEQFF.

The rearrangement links TRBV5-1 to TRBJ1-1; D may be TRBD1 (6 bases). CDR1 SGHRS and CDR2 YFSETQ come from the germline V gene. The CDR3 runs 15 residues. Trimming pared 3 bases from V and 1 base from J, leaving 13 bases between. The CDR3 DNA follows: TGCGCCAGCAGCTCGGGACACCTTAAGAACACTGAAGCTTTCTTT. It codes for CASSSGHLKNTEAFF. Full variable domain (missing parts from reference TRBV5-1 and TRBJ1-1): KAGVTQTPRYLIKTRGQQVTLSCSPISGHRSVSWYQQTPGQGLQFLFEYFSETQRNKGNFPGRFSGRQFSNSRSEMNVSTLELGDSALYLCASSSGHLKNTEAFFGQGTRLTVV.

The rearrangement links TRBV7-6 to TRBJ2-1, with D maybe TRBD2 (5 bases). This CDR3 contains 12 residues. Trimming removed 8 bases at V and 7 bases at J, with 12 bases between. CDR1 is SGHVS and CDR2 is FNYEAQ in the germline V gene. CDR3 amino acids: CASSPGLNEQFF. In DNA form, the CDR3 reads TGTGCCAGCTCCCCGGGGTTGAATGAGCAGTTCTTC.